The next 29 T cell receptor beta chains were all read from a single sample in a study of T cell repertoires in cytomegalovirus infection. TCRdb re-called the reads with MiXCR, one entry per CDR3 protein. Found here are some 920,000 distinct CDR3 sequences, approximately 32% of them singletons; the top ten hold over 10%. No antigen has been assigned to these receptors. Sequenced here: cultured CD8+ T cells from PBMCs, sampled from culture after CMV antigen stimulation. These receptors originate from a human donor in good health (CMV status not recorded). Some clones in this sample may be carry-over from other donors' samples.

This clonotype was seen repeatedly, ten times or more. V gene TRBV7-8 combines with J gene TRBJ2-1; D perhaps matches TRBD2 (6 bases). The germline gives CDR1 SGHVS, CDR2 FQNEAQ. Trimming removed 5 bases from V and 0 bases from J, with 11 bases in between. The CDR3 runs to 15 residues. The CDR3 spells CASSPVEGSYNEQFF. For the CDR3, the DNA is TGTGCCAGCAGCCCGGTGGAGGGCTCCTACAATGAGCAGTTCTTC.

The sample holds many counts of this clonotype. V and J are TRBV5-1 and TRBJ2-7, with D tentatively TRBD2 (7 bases). V was pared by 4 bases and J by 4 bases, with 15 bases between. Per the germline V gene, CDR1 is SGHRS and CDR2 is YFSETQ. The CDR3 length is 14 residues. In DNA, the CDR3 is TGCGCCAGCAGCCTGGAGGGGGGGACGTACGAGCAGTACGTC. This sequence encodes CASSLEGGTYEQYV.

This clonotype was observed a few times. J is TRBJ2-1 and V is TRBV20-1; 8 nucleotides line up with TRBD1. CDR3 length: 15 residues. V shed 0 bases and J 7 bases; nucleotides not matched to a gene: 8. CDR1 and CDR2 from the germline V gene are DFQATT and SNEGSKA (reference sequence). The CDR3 sequence is CSARDMTGDRNEQFF. CDR3 nucleotide sequence: TGCAGTGCTAGAGATATGACAGGGGATCGGAATGAGCAGTTCTTC.

This clonotype was recorded a few times. The chain has TRBV6-5 and TRBJ1-1, with D uncertain. CDR1 and CDR2 from the germline V gene are MNHEY and SVGAGI. CDR3 size: 13 residues. Trimming took off 3 bases at V and 7 bases at J, with 12 bases between the two ends. The CDR3 region is CASSYSGGVEAFF. DNA for the CDR3: TGTGCCAGCAGTTATTCGGGCGGGGTTGAAGCTTTCTTT.

In its sample, this clonotype was seen many times. This sequence joins TRBV12-3 or TRBV12-4 and TRBJ1-3; weak D call: TRBD1 (5 bases). Between the trimmed V and J ends, which lost 5 bases and 0 bases, there was a span of 11 bases. The CDR3 extends over 15 amino acids. The CDR3 region has the DNA TGTGCCAGCAGTGCGGGACCCAGCTCTGGAAACACCATATATTTT. Residues: CASSAGPSSGNTIYF.

The sample holds a few counts of this clonotype. The chain uses TRBV12-3 or TRBV12-4 and TRBJ1-4; D unresolved. Trimming left V 8 bases short and J 10 bases short, with 20 bases between. The length of the CDR3 is 14 residues. CDR3 in amino acids: CASSQITSKGKLFF. The CDR3 nucleotides are TGTGCCAGCTCACAGATAACGTCCAAGGGAAAACTGTTTTTT.

This clonotype was picked up a small number of times. The chain has TRBV7-6 and TRBJ2-5, with 8 bases lining up with TRBD2. Trimming removed 3 bases from V and 1 base from J; junction bases left unmatched: 7. Germline loops: CDR1 SGHVS, CDR2 FNYEAQ. The CDR3 is made up of 16 amino acids. The CDR3: CASSFEIAGLQETQYF. In DNA form, the CDR3 reads TGTGCCAGCAGCTTCGAAATAGCGGGGCTCCAAGAGACCCAGTACTTC.

The V and J genes are TRBV19 and TRBJ1-2; D not certain. This CDR3 spans 14 amino acids. Per germline, CDR1 LNHDA and CDR2 SQIVND (reference sequence). The V and J ends lost 8 bases and 7 bases respectively, with 20 bases between them. The CDR3 sequence is CASDPGRHNGGYTF. The CDR3 nucleotides are TGTGCCAGTGACCCTGGCAGGCACAACGGTGGCTACACCTTC.

Here the CDR3 DNA reads TGTGCCAGCAGTTGGGATTCGGGACCCCCTAATGAAAAACTGTTTTTT. Protein sequence: CASSWDSGPPNEKLFF. The chain is built from TRBV5-6 and TRBJ1-4; the D gene is possibly TRBD1 (5 bases). CDR1 is SGHDT, CDR2 YYEEEE, per germline. CDR3 length: 16 amino acids. The ends were cut back, 5 bases at V and 3 bases at J, with 17 bases in the middle.

The rearrangement uses TRBV6-2 or TRBV6-3 and TRBJ2-7; 7 bases fit TRBD1. Germline CDR1 MNHEY, CDR2 SVGEGT. The CDR3 spans 17 residues. V trimming: 2 bases; J trimming: 7 bases; junction bases outside the gene matches: 17. Written as DNA, the CDR3 is TGTGCCAGCAGTTACCACCGGGACAGAGCCCTCTCGGGGGAGCAGTACTTC. This translates into CASSYHRDRALSGEQYF.

The sample holds many counts of this clonotype. CDR3 loop: CSASRRVGYRRNQPQHF. The CDR3 DNA follows: TGCAGTGCTTCCAGGAGGGTTGGCTACCGTCGCAATCAGCCCCAGCATTTT. The rearrangement uses TRBV20-1 and TRBJ1-5; D gene ambiguous. CDR1 is DFQATT and CDR2 is SNEGSKA in the germline V gene (reference sequence). This CDR3 has 17 amino acids. V was pared by 5 bases and J by 2 bases, with 22 bases between.

The gene calls are TRBV6-5 and TRBJ2-2, with D possibly matching TRBD1 (6 bases). The germline V and J ends were trimmed by 2 bases and 4 bases, with 8 bases remaining between them. Germline lookup yields CDR1 MNHEY and CDR2 SVGAGI. The CDR3 is 14 residues long. The CDR3 nucleotides are TGTGCCAGCAGTTACAAGGGGGTCACCGGGGAGCTGTTTTTT. It specifies CASSYKGVTGELFF.

The chain couples TRBV3-1 to TRBJ1-1; D is uncertain. There are 19 residues in the CDR3. Germline CDR1 is LGHDT and CDR2 is YNNKEL (reference sequence). Trimming pared 0 bases from V and 1 base from J, leaving 21 bases between. The CDR3 sequence is CASSQDLIGVQTPNTEAFF. Here the CDR3 DNA reads TGTGCCAGCAGCCAAGATCTCATTGGGGTACAGACACCGAACACTGAAGCTTTCTTT. Based on the CDR3 plus reference TRBV3-1 and TRBJ1-1, the full variable domain is DTAVSQTPKYLVTQMGNDKSIKCEQNLGHDTMYWYKQDSKKFLKIMFSYNNKELIINETVPNRFSPKSPDKAHLNLHINSLELGDSAVYFCASSQDLIGVQTPNTEAFFGQGTRLTVV.

This clonotype has a handful of counts. CDR3 in DNA: TGTGCCAGCAGCAGACAGGGGACCGACACTGAAGCTTTCTTT. This translates into CASSRQGTDTEAFF. The chain uses TRBV25-1 and TRBJ1-1, with 8 bases fitting TRBD1. This CDR3 is built from 14 residues. The germline CDR1 and CDR2 sequences are MGHDK and SYGVNS. With V trimmed by 6 bases and J by 3 bases, 6 bases remained unmatched.

This clonotype occurred once. The rearrangement links TRBV12-3 or TRBV12-4 to TRBJ1-2; maybe TRBD1 (6 bases). The ends were cut back, 5 bases at V and 2 bases at J, with 21 bases in the middle. CDR3 size: 17 residues. The CDR3 coding sequence is TGTGCCAGCAGTCCAACCCCACAGGGAATCTTGAACTATGGCTACACCTTC. It is translated as CASSPTPQGILNYGYTF.

The gene calls are TRBV9 and TRBJ1-2; D unclear. Germline loops: CDR1 SGDLS, CDR2 YYNGEE. V shed 3 bases and J shed 12 bases, with 9 bases lying between them. The CDR3 is 10 amino acids. The CDR3 nucleotides are TGTGCCAGCAGCGATCGTAGTCACACCTTC. It specifies CASSDRSHTF.

This clonotype was counted between two and nine times. V gene TRBV4-1 combines with J gene TRBJ2-5; maybe TRBD1 (6 bases). Trimming removed 5 bases at V and 1 base at J, with 11 bases between. Germline assignment: CDR1 MGHRA and CDR2 YSYEKL. The CDR3 covers 14 residues. The CDR3 region is CASSSDRFQETQYF. CDR3 sequence (DNA): TGCGCCAGCAGCAGCGACAGGTTCCAAGAGACCCAGTACTTC.

A few counts support this clonotype. The gene calls are TRBV6-5 and TRBJ2-1, with 8 bases aligning to TRBD1. Per the germline V gene, CDR1 is MNHEY and CDR2 is SVGAGI. The CDR3 has 15 residues. V lost 6 bases, J lost 8 bases, and 12 bases stayed unmatched. This chain's CDR3 is CASRDRVRGPDEQFF. In DNA, the CDR3 is TGTGCCAGCAGGGACAGGGTAAGAGGGCCGGATGAGCAGTTCTTC.

There are a few counts of this clonotype. The gene calls are TRBV20-1 and TRBJ2-1; TRBD2 aligns across 8 bases. Looked up from germline, CDR1 is DFQATT and CDR2 is SNEGSKA (reference sequence). With V trimmed by 6 bases and J by 2 bases, 12 bases remained unmatched. This CDR3 comprises 16 residues. The CDR3 region is CSALREGIGTYNEQFF. The CDR3 region has the DNA TGCAGTGCGCTTCGGGAGGGGATAGGCACCTACAATGAGCAGTTCTTC.

This chain connects TRBV6-4 to TRBJ2-1; no definite D call. The germline V gene has CDR1 MRHNA and CDR2 SNTAGT. Trimming pared 6 bases from V and 8 bases from J, leaving 14 bases between. The CDR3 contains 13 residues. The CDR3, as DNA: TGTGCCAGCAGAGGCAGCCTTTCCGATGAGCAGTTCTTC. This gives the protein CASRGSLSDEQFF.

Here the CDR3 DNA reads TGTGCCAGCAGCCAAGGGGGGGTTTGGGAATTCAACACCGGGGAGCTGTTTTTT. Translated, it gives CASSQGGVWEFNTGELFF. This rearrangement joins TRBV3-1 to TRBJ2-2, with a possible D match to TRBD2 (6 bases). This CDR3 has 18 amino acids. CDR1 is LGHDT, CDR2 YNNKEL, per germline (reference sequence). V lost 1 base and J 2 bases, leaving 17 bases between the germline ends. Supplemented by reference TRBV3-1 and TRBJ2-2, the full variable domain reads DTAVSQTPKYLVTQMGNDKSIKCEQNLGHDTMYWYKQDSKKFLKIMFSYNNKELIINETVPNRFSPKSPDKAHLNLHINSLELGDSAVYFCASSQGGVWEFNTGELFFGEGSRLTVL.

Turning to this clonotype: Germline and junction disagree at one end, which may indicate a read error. The V and J genes are TRBV9 and TRBJ1-5; 7 bases map to TRBD1. Per the germline V gene, CDR1 is SGDLS and CDR2 is YYNGEE. There are 14 residues in the CDR3. Here the CDR3 reads CASSVGTGNQPQHF. In DNA, the CDR3 is TGTGCCAGCAGTGTAGGGACAGGCAATCAGCCCCAGCATTTT.

Note on this clonotype: The CDR3 does not close with the conserved phenylalanine or tryptophan, likely indicating a read error. The chain is built from TRBV6-8 and TRBJ1-1, with D possibly TRBD1 on 6 matching bases. This CDR3 comprises 14 residues. The ends were cut back, 2 bases at V and 7 bases at J, with 14 bases in the middle. CDR1 MNHGY and CDR2 SAAAGT come from the germline V gene. CDR3 sequence reads: CASSYAGGGNEAFL. DNA of the CDR3: TGTGCCAGCAGTTACGCGGGGGGCGGGAATGAAGCTTTCCTT.

The chain carries TRBV7-6 and TRBJ2-1, with TRBD2 matching over 13 bases. Germline CDR1 and CDR2: SGHVS and FNYEAQ. The J segment lost 9 bases and the V segment lost 6 bases, leaving 8 bases of the junction unmatched. The CDR3 is 15 residues long. The CDR3 nucleotides are TGTGCCAGCAGGTACACTAGCGGGGGGGTCGGTGAGCAGTTCTTC. This sequence encodes CASRYTSGGVGEQFF.

This chain uses TRBV19 with TRBJ1-3; D unclear. Trimming took 7 bases from V and 3 from J, leaving 19 bases between them. From germline, CDR1 is LNHDA and CDR2 SQIVND (reference sequence). The CDR3 has 16 residues. CDR3 loop: CASTPREGQLGNTIYF. The CDR3, as DNA: TGTGCCAGTACCCCTAGAGAGGGCCAGCTTGGAAACACCATATATTTT.

The chain links TRBV6-6 to TRBJ2-5; the match to TRBD2 covers 8 bases. This CDR3 has 16 amino acids. J was trimmed by 0 bases and V by 6 bases; bases with no gene match: 9. From germline, CDR1 is MNHNY and CDR2 SVGAGI (reference sequence). The CDR3, as DNA: TGTGCCAGCAGCCCCCGGGGCGGGGGGTACCAAGAGACCCAGTACTTC. Protein sequence: CASSPRGGGYQETQYF.

The V call is TRBV6-1, the J call TRBJ2-3, with 8 bases lining up with TRBD1. The CDR3 spans 17 residues. With 5 bases clipped from V and 0 bases from J, the junction kept 10 bases outside the gene matches. Germline V gene sequence: CDR1 MNHNS, CDR2 SASEGT. Written as DNA, the CDR3 is TGTGCCAGCAGTCCTGGCCTCGACAGGGGTAGCACAGATACGCAGTATTTT. It is translated as CASSPGLDRGSTDTQYF.

This clonotype was counted a few times. This chain uses TRBV6-1 with TRBJ2-3; 7 nucleotides agree with TRBD2. Germline lookup yields CDR1 MNHNS and CDR2 SASEGT. J lost 6 bases, V lost 0 bases, and 12 bases had no gene match. CDR3 length: 17 residues. The chain's CDR3 is CASSEATAGNVWDTQYF. The DNA for the CDR3 is TGTGCCAGCAGTGAAGCAACAGCGGGGAACGTCTGGGATACGCAGTATTTT.

The CDR3 DNA reads TGTGCCAGCAGTGAATTCTTACAAGAGACCCAGTACTTC. Amino acids: CASSEFLQETQYF. This chain connects TRBV25-1 to TRBJ2-5; unclear D gene. CDR1 and CDR2 (germline): MGHDK, SYGVNS. V was shortened by 1 base and J by 2 bases, with 5 bases between the two germline ends. This CDR3 is built from 13 residues.